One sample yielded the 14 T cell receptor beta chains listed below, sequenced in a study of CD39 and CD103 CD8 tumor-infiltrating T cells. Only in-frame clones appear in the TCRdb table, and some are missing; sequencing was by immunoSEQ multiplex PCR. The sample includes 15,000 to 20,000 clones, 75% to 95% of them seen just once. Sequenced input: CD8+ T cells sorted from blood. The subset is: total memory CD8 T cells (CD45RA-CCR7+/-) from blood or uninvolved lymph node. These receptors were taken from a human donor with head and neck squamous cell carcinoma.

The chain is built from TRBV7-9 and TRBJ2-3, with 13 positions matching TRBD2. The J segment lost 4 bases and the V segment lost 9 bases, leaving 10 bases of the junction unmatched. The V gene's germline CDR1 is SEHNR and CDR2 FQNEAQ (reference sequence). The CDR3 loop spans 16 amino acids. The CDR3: CASLRGLAGEADTQYF. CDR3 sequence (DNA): TGTGCCAGTCTGCGCGGACTAGCGGGGGAAGCAGATACGCAGTATTTT. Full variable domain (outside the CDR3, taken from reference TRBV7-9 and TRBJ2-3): DTGVSQNPRHKITKRGQNVTFRCDPISEHNRLYWYRQTLGQGPEFLTYFQNEAQLEKSRLLSDRFSAERPKGSFSTLEIQRTEQGDSAMYLCASLRGLAGEADTQYFGPGTRLTVL.

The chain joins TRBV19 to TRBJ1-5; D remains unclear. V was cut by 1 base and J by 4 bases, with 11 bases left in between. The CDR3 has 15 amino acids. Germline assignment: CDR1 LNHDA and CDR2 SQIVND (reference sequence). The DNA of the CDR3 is TGTGCCAGTAGTATAGGGTCCAGAGCTAATCAGCCCCAGCATTTT. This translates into CASSIGSRANQPQHF.

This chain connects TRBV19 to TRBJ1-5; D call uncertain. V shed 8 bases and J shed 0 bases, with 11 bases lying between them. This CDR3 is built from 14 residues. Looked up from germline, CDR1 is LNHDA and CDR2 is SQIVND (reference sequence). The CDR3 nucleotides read TGTGCCAGTGGAACGTTCCATAGCAATCAGCCCCAGCATTTT. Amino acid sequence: CASGTFHSNQPQHF.

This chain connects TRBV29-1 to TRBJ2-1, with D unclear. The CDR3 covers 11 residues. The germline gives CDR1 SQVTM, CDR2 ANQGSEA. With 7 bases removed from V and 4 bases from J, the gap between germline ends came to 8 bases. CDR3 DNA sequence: TGCAGCGCCTCGGCGTACAATGAGCAGTTCTTC. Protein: CSASAYNEQFF.

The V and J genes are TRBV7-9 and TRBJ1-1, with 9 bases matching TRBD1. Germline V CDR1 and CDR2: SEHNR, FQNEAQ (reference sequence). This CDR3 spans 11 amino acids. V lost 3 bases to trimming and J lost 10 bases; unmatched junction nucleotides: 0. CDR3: CASSLGQGAFF. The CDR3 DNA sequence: TGTGCCAGCAGCTTGGGACAGGGAGCTTTCTTT. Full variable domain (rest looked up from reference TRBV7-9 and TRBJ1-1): DTGVSQNPRHKITKRGQNVTFRCDPISEHNRLYWYRQTLGQGPEFLTYFQNEAQLEKSRLLSDRFSAERPKGSFSTLEIQRTEQGDSAMYLCASSLGQGAFFGQGTRLTVV.

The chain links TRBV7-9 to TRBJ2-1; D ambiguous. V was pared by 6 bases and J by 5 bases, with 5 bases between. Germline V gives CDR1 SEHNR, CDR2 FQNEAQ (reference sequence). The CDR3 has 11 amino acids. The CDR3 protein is CASRGNNEQFF. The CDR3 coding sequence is TGTGCCAGCAGAGGGAACAATGAGCAGTTCTTC.

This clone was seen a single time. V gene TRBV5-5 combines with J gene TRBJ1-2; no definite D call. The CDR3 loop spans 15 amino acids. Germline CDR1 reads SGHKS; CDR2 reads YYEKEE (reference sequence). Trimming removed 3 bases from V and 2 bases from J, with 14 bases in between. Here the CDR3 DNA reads TGTGCCAGCAGCTCCCCGGGCTCCGGCAACTATGGCTACACCTTC. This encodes CASSSPGSGNYGYTF.

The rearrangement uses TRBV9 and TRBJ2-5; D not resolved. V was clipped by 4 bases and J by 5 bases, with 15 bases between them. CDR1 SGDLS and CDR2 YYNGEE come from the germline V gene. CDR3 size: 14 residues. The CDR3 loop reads CASSPSHPGETQYF. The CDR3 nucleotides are TGTGCCAGCAGCCCTTCTCACCCCGGGGAGACCCAGTACTTC.

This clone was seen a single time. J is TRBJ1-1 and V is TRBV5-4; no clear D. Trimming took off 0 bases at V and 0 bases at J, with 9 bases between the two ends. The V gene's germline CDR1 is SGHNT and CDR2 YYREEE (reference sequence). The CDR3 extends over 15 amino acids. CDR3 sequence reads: CASSLALTVNTEAFF. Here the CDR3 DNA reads TGTGCCAGCAGCTTGGCCTTGACGGTGAACACTGAAGCTTTCTTT.

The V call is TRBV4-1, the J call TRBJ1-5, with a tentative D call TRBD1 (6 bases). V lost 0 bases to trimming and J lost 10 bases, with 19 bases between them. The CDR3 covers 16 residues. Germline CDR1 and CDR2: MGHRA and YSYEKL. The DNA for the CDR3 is TGCGCCAGCAGCCAAGATCAGGGGACGGACTCGCGTCCCCAGCATTTT. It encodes CASSQDQGTDSRPQHF.

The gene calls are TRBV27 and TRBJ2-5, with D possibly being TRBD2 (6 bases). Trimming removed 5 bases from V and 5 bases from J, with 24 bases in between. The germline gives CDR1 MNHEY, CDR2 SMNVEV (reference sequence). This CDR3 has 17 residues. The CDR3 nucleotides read TGTGCCAGCAGTGCGGCAGGGACCGGACTAAGGTTTGAGACCCAGTACTTC. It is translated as CASSAAGTGLRFETQYF.

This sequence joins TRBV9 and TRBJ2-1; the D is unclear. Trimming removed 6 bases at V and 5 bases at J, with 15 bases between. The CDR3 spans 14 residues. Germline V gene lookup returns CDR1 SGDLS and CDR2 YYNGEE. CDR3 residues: CASNPPDPNNEQFF. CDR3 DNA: TGTGCCAGCAACCCCCCTGACCCGAACAATGAGCAGTTCTTC.

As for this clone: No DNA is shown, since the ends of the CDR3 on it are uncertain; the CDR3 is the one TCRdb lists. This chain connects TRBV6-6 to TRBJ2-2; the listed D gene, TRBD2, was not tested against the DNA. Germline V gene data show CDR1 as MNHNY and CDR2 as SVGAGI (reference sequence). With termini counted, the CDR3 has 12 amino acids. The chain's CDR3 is CASSFGAGELFF.

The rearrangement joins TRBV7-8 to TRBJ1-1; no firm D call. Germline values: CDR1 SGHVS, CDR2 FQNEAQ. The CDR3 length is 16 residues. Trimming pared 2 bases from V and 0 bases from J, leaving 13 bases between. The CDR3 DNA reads TGTGCCAGCAGCTTAACTTTGAAGGGTTTGAACACTGAAGCTTTCTTT. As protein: CASSLTLKGLNTEAFF.